The 10 T cell receptor beta chains below were found in one sample sequenced in a study of blood T cell repertoires in COVID-19. Sequenced by immunoSEQ multiplex PCR; TCRdb stores in-frame clones only, minus some. Altogether some 60,000 clones are present, 90% being singletons, with the ten largest covering 1.3%. Sequencing was done on a sample of peripheral blood. The receptors derive from a man between 60 and 75 years old with acute or convalescent COVID-19.

The chain recombines TRBV5-1 with TRBJ2-1; a weak D match, TRBD1 (6 bases). Trimming took 2 bases from V and 3 from J, leaving 15 bases between them. The CDR3 covers 16 residues. Per the germline V gene, CDR1 is SGHRS and CDR2 is YFSETQ. Here the CDR3 reads CASSFLQGPRYNEQFF. DNA for the CDR3: TGCGCCAGCAGCTTCCTCCAGGGGCCCCGCTACAATGAGCAGTTCTTC.

The chain joins TRBV18 to TRBJ2-7; 7 nucleotides line up with TRBD2. The CDR3 covers 14 residues. CDR1 and CDR2 (germline): KGHSH, LQKENI. V trimming: 3 bases; J trimming: 4 bases; junction bases outside the gene matches: 6. The CDR3 region is CASSPPGLPYEQYF. The CDR3 DNA is TGTGCCAGCTCACCCCCGGGACTACCTTACGAGCAGTACTTC.

J is TRBJ1-1 and V is TRBV5-1, with D unclear. Per the germline V gene, CDR1 is SGHRS and CDR2 is YFSETQ. The CDR3 has 14 amino acids. V lost 3 bases to trimming and J lost 1 base, with 10 bases between them. The CDR3 DNA sequence: TGCGCCAGCAGCTATCAGCGGGGGAACACTGAAGCTTTCTTT. Amino acid sequence: CASSYQRGNTEAFF.

The chain couples TRBV5-1 to TRBJ1-2; 8 nucleotides align to TRBD1. This CDR3 is 15 amino acids long. Germline CDR1 SGHRS, CDR2 YFSETQ. With 1 base clipped from V and 7 bases from J, the junction kept 9 bases outside the gene matches. DNA of the CDR3: TGCGCCAGCAGCTTGCGTTCAGGGGGCGAGGGTGGCTACACCTTC. As protein: CASSLRSGGEGGYTF. Variable domain in full (rest from reference TRBV5-1 and TRBJ1-2): KAGVTQTPRYLIKTRGQQVTLSCSPISGHRSVSWYQQTPGQGLQFLFEYFSETQRNKGNFPGRFSGRQFSNSRSEMNVSTLELGDSALYLCASSLRSGGEGGYTFGSGTRLTVV.

In its sample, this clone was seen once. J is TRBJ2-1 and V is TRBV4-2; 11 positions agree with TRBD1. The CDR3 is made up of 16 amino acids. V shed 0 bases, J shed 3 bases, and the junction held 1 base outside the gene matches. Germline V gene data show CDR1 as LGHNA and CDR2 as YNFKEQ. CDR3 protein: CASSQEGTGGYNEQFF. The CDR3 DNA is TGTGCCAGCAGCCAAGAGGGGACAGGGGGCTACAATGAGCAGTTCTTC.

The rearrangement joins TRBV16 to TRBJ2-1; D call uncertain. The CDR3 consists of 15 residues. Per germline, CDR1 KGHSY and CDR2 FQNENV. V dropped 0 bases and J dropped 4 bases, with 10 bases sitting between them. CDR3 amino acids: CASSQSSSDYNEQFF. CDR3 DNA: TGTGCCAGCAGCCAATCTAGCAGCGATTACAATGAGCAGTTCTTC.

The V and J genes are TRBV2 and TRBJ2-7; perhaps TRBD1 as D (5 bases). The V end lost 2 bases, the J end lost 3 bases, and 11 bases lay between the germline ends. Germline V gives CDR1 SNHLY, CDR2 FYNNEI. The CDR3 spans 14 residues. Written as DNA, the CDR3 is TGTGCCAGCAGTGAACTGACAGCGAACTACGAGCAGTACTTC. Residues: CASSELTANYEQYF.

This rearrangement joins TRBV5-1 to TRBJ1-2; TRBD1 might be the D (6 bases). The CDR3 runs to 17 residues. Trimming removed 3 bases at V and 0 bases at J, with 18 bases between. CDR1 and CDR2 from the germline V gene are SGHRS and YFSETQ. The CDR3 nucleotides read TGCGCCAGCAGCTCGCCGGCAGGGGTCGGCGCTAACTATGGCTACACCTTC. Its translation is CASSSPAGVGANYGYTF.

A single count supports this clone. This chain links TRBV27 with TRBJ2-1; 7 bases map to TRBD1. The V gene's germline CDR1 is MNHEY and CDR2 SMNVEV (reference sequence). The CDR3 has 16 residues. The V gene end was trimmed by 2 bases and the J gene end by 2 bases; junction bases not matched to a gene: 6. The CDR3 loop is CASSLGMQGAYNEQFF. CDR3 nucleotides: TGTGCCAGCAGTTTAGGTATGCAGGGGGCCTACAATGAGCAGTTCTTC.

This chain joins TRBV7-9 and TRBJ1-1; 8 nucleotides line up with TRBD1. CDR3 size: 14 residues. CDR1 and CDR2 (germline): SEHNR, FQNEAQ (reference sequence). The trim removed 4 bases at V and 3 bases at J, leaving 4 bases unmatched. Written as DNA, the CDR3 is TGTGCCAGCAGCTCGACAGGGGTGGACACTGAAGCTTTCTTT. Residues: CASSSTGVDTEAFF.